The rows below give T cell receptor beta chains drawn from one sample of a study of OX40 agonist ivuxolimab in advanced cancers. Profiled with immunoSEQ multiplex PCR; TCRdb holds only in-frame clones, not every one. The data show more than 35,000 clones, with approximately 90% seen just once and roughly 40% held by the top ten. Sequencing was performed on CD4+ or CD8+ T cells sorted from blood, taken in a trial of the OX40 agonist ivuxolimab. These receptors all come from an adult with an advanced solid tumor such as melanoma, head and neck, liver or kidney cancer. Both conserved end residues are part of each CDR3. The D gene is left open where the match is weak. Where a row states a size, it is once, few, many or the class of an expanded clone; other rows omit it.

D	size	V	J	CDR3	DNA
.	.	TRBV11-2	TRBJ2-3	CASSLDRGRGRMDTQYF	TGTGCCAGCAGCTTAGATAGGGGGCGGGGCCGCATGGATACGCAGTATTTT
.	few	TRBV11-1	TRBJ1-6	CASSVAGQSSPLHF	TGTGCCAGCAGCGTGGCAGGGCAGAGTTCACCCCTCCACTTT
.	few	TRBV6-5	TRBJ2-7	CASSETESSYEQYF	TGTGCCAGCAGTGAAACGGAGAGCTCCTACGAGCAGTACTTC
TRBD1	.	TRBV4-3	TRBJ2-7	CASSQDLGQTSSYEQYF	TGCGCCAGCAGCCAAGATTTGGGACAGACGAGCTCCTACGAGCAGTACTTC
.	.	TRBV5-1	TRBJ1-2	CASSRENNYGYTF	TGCGCCAGCAGCCGGGAAAATAACTATGGCTACACCTTC
.	once	TRBV19	TRBJ2-1	CASSTWDGRQFF	TGTGCCAGTAGTACATGGGACGGCCGGCAGTTCTTC
.	.	TRBV5-8	TRBJ2-2	CASSFGPTKLPGELFF	TGTGCCAGCAGCTTTGGTCCGACAAAACTACCCGGGGAGCTGTTTTTT
.	once	TRBV7-3	TRBJ2-1	CASSLTSVAYNEQFF	TGTGCCAGCAGCTTAACATCGGTGGCCTACAATGAGCAGTTCTTC
TRBD1	.	TRBV6-5	TRBJ2-7	CASSYSGTGDEQYF	TGTGCCAGCAGTTACTCTGGGACAGGGGACGAGCAGTACTTC
.	.	TRBV11-2	TRBJ2-3	CASSFEEDTQYF	TGTGCCAGCAGCTTCGAAGAAGATACGCAGTATTTT
.	.	TRBV4-3	TRBJ2-1	CASSQDWLSILSYNEQFF	TGCGCCAGCAGCCAAGATTGGCTTAGCATCCTCTCCTACAATGAGCAGTTCTTC
.	.	TRBV4-1	TRBJ2-7	CASSPGTENYEQYF	TGCGCCAGCAGCCCCGGGACGGAGAACTACGAGCAGTACTTC
TRBD1	once	TRBV7-9	TRBJ2-7	CASSSTGQGAGEQYF	TGTGCCAGCAGCTCCACGGGACAGGGGGCGGGGGAGCAGTACTTC
.	.	TRBV6-4	TRBJ1-6	CASSDSTGNNSPLHF	TGTGCCAGCAGTGACTCCACAGGGAATAATTCACCCCTCCACTTT
TRBD1	.	TRBV28	TRBJ1-6	CASSLGDSSYNSPLHF	TGTGCCAGCAGTTTAGGGGACAGCTCCTATAATTCACCCCTCCACTTT
TRBD1	.	TRBV4-3	TRBJ2-1	CASSQVGTGYNEQFF	TGCGCCAGCAGCCAAGTGGGGACAGGGTATAATGAGCAGTTCTTC
TRBD2	.	TRBV6-4	TRBJ2-5	CASSETSGAGETQYF	TGTGCCAGCAGTGAAACTAGCGGGGCAGGGGAGACCCAGTACTTC